This T cell receptor (beta chain) was sequenced for a study of OX40 agonist ivuxolimab in advanced cancers. This clone was counted only a few times. The V end was cut by 6 bases, the J end by 5 bases, with 17 bases between. The CDR3 runs 14 residues. Germline V CDR1 and CDR2: MNHNY, SVGAGI (reference sequence). Assay: immunoSEQ multiplex PCR; the TCRdb copy retains only in-frame clones and omits some. This sample has 45,000 to 65,000 clones, with roughly 83% found just once. This sequence originates from an adult with an advanced solid tumor such as melanoma, head and neck, liver or kidney cancer. The input for sequencing was CD4+ or CD8+ T cells sorted from blood, taken in a trial of the OX40 agonist ivuxolimab. The J gene is TRBJ2-7, the V gene TRBV6-6, with D possibly being TRBD2 (5 bases). The CDR3 protein is CASSAGITANEQYF. The DNA for the CDR3 is TGTGCCAGCAGCGCCGGGATAACGGCGAACGAGCAGTACTTC.